Listed here are 10 T cell receptor beta chains from one sample, sequenced in a study of T cell responses to AZD1222 COVID-19 vaccine. Assay used: immunoSEQ multiplex PCR; TCRdb lists only in-frame clones, some missing. The table includes about 93,000 clones, 80% to 90% detected once. The sample consisted of peripheral blood, taken on day 0 of AZD1222 vaccination. The receptor set was obtained from an adult in good health.

The chain uses TRBV19 and TRBJ1-1; D perhaps matches TRBD1 (6 bases). The V and J ends lost 6 bases and 0 bases respectively, with 11 bases between them. Germline lookup yields CDR1 LNHDA and CDR2 SQIVND (reference sequence). The CDR3 loop spans 14 amino acids. This chain's CDR3 is CASSWTALNTEAFF. The DNA for the CDR3 is TGTGCCAGTAGCTGGACAGCTTTGAACACTGAAGCTTTCTTT.

The table lists this clone with a count of one. The chain joins TRBV7-2 to TRBJ1-3; D possibly corresponds to TRBD1 (5 bases). Trimming left V 5 bases short and J 1 base short, with 12 bases between. Germline CDR1 is SGHTA and CDR2 is FQGNSA. This CDR3 is built from 15 residues. CDR3 in amino acids: CASSLNRQSGNTIYF. CDR3 bases: TGTGCCAGCAGCCTGAACAGACAGTCTGGAAACACCATATATTTT.

CDR3 protein: CASKGVAFSPLHF. The CDR3 DNA sequence: TGTGCCAGCAAGGGGGTCGCTTTTTCACCCCTCCACTTT. The V gene is TRBV27, the J gene TRBJ1-6, with a tentative D call TRBD1 (6 bases). Trimming removed 7 bases from V and 9 bases from J, with 13 bases in between. Germline CDR1 reads MNHEY; CDR2 reads SMNVEV (reference sequence). The CDR3 is 13 residues long.

This clone has just one count. This sequence joins TRBV10-1 and TRBJ1-5; TRBD1 agrees at 8 bases. The V gene's germline CDR1 is WNHNN and CDR2 SYGVQD (reference sequence). The CDR3 sequence is 13 residues long. The junction had 5 bases not matched to a gene; V was cut back by 6 bases and J by 7 bases. CDR3 nucleotide sequence: TGCGCCAGCAGCTCAGGACAGGGCCAGCCCCAGCATTTT. It specifies CASSSGQGQPQHF.

V and J are TRBV5-3 and TRBJ1-5, with D hard to call. Being an ORF, TRBV5-3 has a function that is uncertain. The CDR3 extends over 15 amino acids. V shed 4 bases and J shed 4 bases, with 15 bases lying between them. As DNA, the CDR3 is TGTGCCAGAAGCCGTGACCGGGCTCGGAATCAGCCCCAGCATTTT. Amino acids: CARSRDRARNQPQHF.

This clone was observed once. This chain uses TRBV5-5 with TRBJ2-5; perhaps TRBD1 as D (5 bases). CDR3 length: 15 amino acids. The germline V and J ends were trimmed by 4 bases and 5 bases, with 18 bases remaining between them. Germline values: CDR1 SGHKS, CDR2 YYEKEE (reference sequence). For the CDR3, the DNA is TGTGCCAGCAGCAACCCTGCCCAGGGTTGGGAGACCCAGTACTTC. Translating gives CASSNPAQGWETQYF.

The chain recombines TRBV5-4 with TRBJ1-5; possible D gene TRBD1, 5 bases. Trimming removed 0 bases at V and 1 base at J, with 8 bases between. CDR1 is SGHNT and CDR2 is YYREEE in the germline V gene (reference sequence). CDR3 length: 15 residues. CDR3 amino acids: CASSLDPGSNQPQHF. Written as DNA, the CDR3 is TGTGCCAGCAGCTTGGATCCAGGGAGCAATCAGCCCCAGCATTTT.

The rearrangement links TRBV10-2 to TRBJ1-1; D is unclear. The CDR3 is 13 amino acids. V lost 6 bases, J lost 1 base, and 9 bases lay in between. From germline, CDR1 is WSHSY and CDR2 SAAADI. The CDR3: CASRAAGNTEAFF. CDR3 coding DNA: TGCGCCAGCAGGGCAGCGGGGAACACTGAAGCTTTCTTT.

J is TRBJ2-5 and V is TRBV18; perhaps TRBD2 as D (6 bases). Germline-derived CDR1 and CDR2 are KGHSH and LQKENI. The CDR3 loop spans 15 amino acids. The ends were cut back, 6 bases at V and 2 bases at J, with 16 bases in the middle. In DNA form, the CDR3 reads TGTGCCAGCTCGCCAAGACGGGACTCACAAGAGACCCAGTACTTC. It codes for CASSPRRDSQETQYF.

The chain combines TRBV6-6 with TRBJ1-4; D remains unclear. Germline V gene data show CDR1 as MNHNY and CDR2 as SVGAGI (reference sequence). With 7 bases removed from V and 0 bases from J, the gap between germline ends came to 9 bases. CDR3 length: 14 residues. As DNA, the CDR3 is TGTGCCAGCAATAGGGTCCCAACTAATGAAAAACTGTTTTTT. This sequence encodes CASNRVPTNEKLFF.